Given below is one T cell receptor beta chain in context. The data were taken from a study of control samples from healthy donors and cancer patients. The CDR3 extends over 15 amino acids. CDR1 is LNHNV and CDR2 is YYDKDF in the germline V gene (reference sequence). V gave up 5 bases and J gave up 3 bases, with 16 bases separating them. Using immunoSEQ multiplex PCR, the repertoire was profiled, and TCRdb retains in-frame clones only, with some absent. The repertoire holds about 110,000 clones, around four fifths seen once, with roughly 6.5% in the top ten. This chain links TRBV15 with TRBJ1-2; a weak D match, TRBD1 (5 bases). The sequenced material came from blood. The receptor's source is a man in his late teens or twenties in good health. CDR3: CATSQLGVRDYGYTF. CDR3 bases: TGTGCCACCAGCCAATTAGGGGTTAGAGACTATGGCTACACCTTC.